The T cell receptor (beta chain) described here comes from a study of blood T cell repertoires in COVID-19. Germline V lookup: CDR1 SQVTM, CDR2 ANQGSEA. The CDR3 has 12 amino acids. The V gene end was trimmed by 6 bases and the J gene end by 6 bases; junction bases not matched to a gene: 6. Clones were read by immunoSEQ multiplex PCR, and TCRdb kept only the in-frame ones, dropping some. Of 200,000 to 250,000 clones in the sample, 70% to 90% were seen once. This chain connects TRBV29-1 to TRBJ1-2; 8 bases agree with TRBD1. This clonotype was sampled from a man over 45 with acute or convalescent COVID-19. The sequenced material came from peripheral blood. In DNA, the CDR3 is TGCAGCGTGAATCCGACAGGGGATGGCTACACCTTC. Translating gives CSVNPTGDGYTF.